This TCR beta chain is drawn from a study of T-cell reconstitution after alpha-beta-depleted transplantation in children. During its preparation, the TCRbeta library received unique molecular identifiers. Each CDR3 protein gets one entry after TCRdb re-called the PCR reads with MiXCR. The sample lists a few hundred thousand distinct CDR3 sequences; around 25% were seen once. Germline CDR1 is DFQATT and CDR2 is SNEGSKA (reference sequence). The CDR3 loop spans 15 amino acids. V lost 0 bases and J 7 bases, leaving 15 bases between the germline ends. The clonotype originates from a male patient aged 5 to 17 who had a stem cell transplant for acute lymphoblastic leukemia, so the T cells may come from the graft donor. This rearrangement joins TRBV20-1 to TRBJ1-4; D gene ambiguous. The specimen comprised PBMCs, mostly from graft donor cells, sampled 180 days after TCRalphabeta/CD19-depleted stem cell transplant. The CDR3 DNA sequence: TGCAGTGCTAGAGAGGCCTGGGGAGGTCTTGAAAAACTGTTTTTT. This codes for CSAREAWGGLEKLFF.